This T cell receptor beta chain was obtained from a study of cytomegalovirus exposure and HLA in healthy donors. Looking at the study overall: About 83 million unique TCRs from HLA-typed donors made up an early data release. There were just under 400 genotyped donors. Of these, roughly 80% fell in the genetic ancestry cluster associated with self-reported Caucasian donors. Study results and limitations: Donors were assumed by presence/absence analyses to have roughly uniform sequencing depth. It was in a later analysis that TCR association rates were seen to vary by HLA locus, highest for DRB1 and lowest for HLA-C.

A word on this clone: Its antigen is unidentified.

The PCR was carried out with 60 Vbeta primers and 13 Jbeta primers. Clones were read by immunoSEQ multiplex PCR, and TCRdb kept only the in-frame ones, dropping some. The sample has 120,000 to 150,000 clones, around three quarters seen once; the top ten hold around 6.6%. The germline V gene encodes CDR1 MNHEY and CDR2 SVGAGI. The CDR3 runs 14 residues. The sequencing sample was made of PBMCs. This TCR derives from a woman in her 40s in good health and CMV-seropositive. The chain combines TRBV6-5 with TRBJ2-5; a possible D gene is TRBD2 (7 bases). The J call may not be correct, given that the DNA end is closer to TRBJ2-7. The CDR3 DNA reads TGTGCCAGCAAGCTGGGGGGGGCCTCCTACGAGCAGTACTTC. Translated: CASKLGGASYEQYF.